The T cell receptor (beta chain) under discussion was sequenced for a study of blood T cell repertoires in COVID-19. About the research overall: Material from acute and convalescent COVID-19 was sourced from the United States, Italy and Spain.

Clones were read by immunoSEQ multiplex PCR, and TCRdb kept only the in-frame ones, dropping some. This table holds approximately 99,000 clones, around 79% found once. Sequenced material: peripheral blood. The sequence derives from a woman older than 75 with active or convalescent COVID-19.

The CDR3 is CASSLGGQQAQYF. In DNA, the CDR3 is TGTGCCAGCAGCTTGGGGGGACAGCAGGCCCAGTACTTC. This chain joins TRBV5-4 and TRBJ2-7, with 7 bases matching TRBD1. Germline CDR1 SGHNT, CDR2 YYREEE (reference sequence). The junction had 7 bases not matched to a gene; V was cut back by 0 bases and J by 10 bases. The CDR3 has 13 amino acids.